Shown below are 30 T cell receptor beta chains from a single sample sequenced in a study of blood T cell repertoires in COVID-19. The protocol was immunoSEQ multiplex PCR, while the TCRdb copy is restricted to in-frame clones and leaves out a portion. This sample has about 64,000 clones, with around 90% found just once. Sequenced input: peripheral blood. Receptor source: an older woman with COVID-19, enrolled during active disease.

The chain links TRBV5-4 to TRBJ2-1, with 15 bases matching TRBD2. Germline V gene lookup returns CDR1 SGHNT and CDR2 YYREEE (reference sequence). The CDR3 has 16 residues. The ends lost 4 bases at V and 9 bases at J; junction bases unmatched: 8. The CDR3 loop reads CASSPAGLAGGFEQFF. CDR3 bases: TGTGCCAGCAGCCCTGCGGGACTAGCGGGAGGATTTGAGCAGTTCTTC.

This clone was counted a single time. This sequence joins TRBV28 and TRBJ2-5; D is perhaps TRBD1 (6 bases). The V end was cut by 11 bases, the J end by 1 base, with 14 bases between. The CDR3 length is 13 residues. Germline CDR1 reads MDHEN; CDR2 reads SYDVKM. CDR3 sequence: CAPRGFIQETQYF. DNA of the CDR3: TGTGCCCCCAGGGGTTTTATCCAAGAGACCCAGTACTTC.

The table lists this clone with a count of one. The V and J genes are TRBV28 and TRBJ1-2; 9 bases fit TRBD1. V was pared by 3 bases and J by 4 bases, with 3 bases of the junction left unmatched. CDR3 length: 14 residues. The germline V gene has CDR1 MDHEN and CDR2 SYDVKM. As DNA, the CDR3 is TGTGCCAGCAGTTTTACAGGGGGCCGCTATGGCTACACCTTC. Encoded protein: CASSFTGGRYGYTF.

In this sample, this clone turned up a few times. The J gene is TRBJ1-4, the V gene TRBV16; maybe TRBD1 (5 bases). CDR1 is KGHSY and CDR2 is FQNENV in the germline V gene. The CDR3 loop spans 15 amino acids. Deletions cut 2 bases from V and 5 bases from J, with 12 bases between. CDR3 loop: CASSQVNRQNEKLFF. The CDR3, as DNA: TGTGCCAGCAGCCAAGTGAACAGGCAGAATGAAAAACTGTTTTTT.

The J gene is TRBJ1-2, the V gene TRBV4-3, with D unclear. Germline V gives CDR1 LGHNA, CDR2 YSLEER. The V end was cut by 0 bases, the J end by 3 bases, with 11 bases between. The CDR3 loop spans 15 amino acids. CDR3 DNA: TGCGCCAGCAGCCAAGAGAGGTCGGTACACTATGGCTACACCTTC. It yields the protein CASSQERSVHYGYTF.

The chain joins TRBV3-1 (or the pseudogene TRBV3-2) to TRBJ2-5, with a tentative D call TRBD1 (5 bases). CDR1 and CDR2 (germline): LGHDT, YNNKEL (reference sequence). V was clipped by 1 base and J by 0 bases, with 12 bases between them. The CDR3 is made up of 16 amino acids. CDR3 loop: CASSQVWQGNQETQYF. For the CDR3, the DNA is TGTGCCAGCAGCCAAGTTTGGCAGGGTAACCAAGAGACCCAGTACTTC.

This rearrangement joins TRBV4-3 to TRBJ1-4; D is perhaps TRBD1 (6 bases). CDR1 and CDR2 (germline): LGHNA, YSLEER. Trimming shortened V by 3 bases and J by 8 bases, and 7 bases separated the two germline ends. The CDR3 runs 12 residues. The CDR3 loop reads CASSHGQEKLFF. The CDR3 nucleotides are TGCGCCAGCAGCCACGGACAGGAAAAACTGTTTTTT.

J is TRBJ1-1 and V is TRBV7-9; D perhaps matches TRBD1 (6 bases). CDR3 length equals 16 residues. Trimming removed 5 bases from V and 0 bases from J, with 16 bases in between. CDR1 SEHNR and CDR2 FQNEAQ come from the germline V gene (reference sequence). The CDR3 spells CASSPDRDTMNTEAFF. The DNA for the CDR3 is TGTGCCAGCAGCCCGGACAGAGATACAATGAACACTGAAGCTTTCTTT.

The chain joins TRBV5-1 to TRBJ2-7; 10 nucleotides agree with TRBD2. CDR1 and CDR2 (germline): SGHRS, YFSETQ. The CDR3 has 15 amino acids. Unmatched junction bases numbered 10, after V lost 7 bases and J lost 3 bases. The CDR3 coding sequence is TGCGCCAGCCAGGTGGCCCTAGCGGGAGTCTACGAGCAGTACTTC. Its protein is CASQVALAGVYEQYF.

CDR3 loop: CASSLEEGTGNGGYTF. The CDR3 DNA follows: TGTGCCAGCAGCTTGGAGGAAGGGACAGGGAATGGAGGCTACACCTTC. The chain recombines TRBV5-4 with TRBJ1-2, with TRBD1 identical over 9 bases. The CDR3 loop spans 16 amino acids. The V gene's germline CDR1 is SGHNT and CDR2 YYREEE (reference sequence). V lost 0 bases, J lost 8 bases, and 11 bases stayed unmatched.

This clone was recorded only once. The chain recombines TRBV10-3 with TRBJ2-5, with 7 bases identical to TRBD1. Germline CDR1 ENHRY, CDR2 SYGVKD. Losses at the gene ends were 7 bases for V and 2 bases for J; bases not matched to a gene: 4. The CDR3 extends over 13 amino acids. CDR3 DNA: TGTGCCATCAAGAGACAGGGACAAGAGACCCAGTACTTC. Translation gives CAIKRQGQETQYF.

The gene calls are TRBV2 and TRBJ1-4; 11 bases are shared with TRBD1. The germline V gene has CDR1 SNHLY and CDR2 FYNNEI. This CDR3 region has 13 residues. The J segment lost 8 bases and the V segment lost 9 bases, leaving 5 bases of the junction unmatched. CDR3 loop: CARSDRGQEKLFF. Here the CDR3 DNA reads TGTGCCAGGTCGGACAGGGGGCAAGAAAAACTGTTTTTT.

This rearrangement joins TRBV18 to TRBJ2-5; weak D call: TRBD1 (6 bases). The CDR3 runs 16 residues. V was clipped by 5 bases and J by 5 bases, with 21 bases between them. The germline gives CDR1 KGHSH, CDR2 LQKENI. CDR3 DNA sequence: TGTGCCAGCTCAGGGGACAACCCAACGGCCACGGAGACCCAGTACTTC. It is translated as CASSGDNPTATETQYF.

J is TRBJ2-3 and V is TRBV7-2; no clear D. This CDR3 has 12 amino acids. V was shortened by 5 bases and J by 4 bases, with 7 bases between the two germline ends. Germline lookup yields CDR1 SGHTA and CDR2 FQGNSA. This CDR3 reads CASSPYADTQYF. The CDR3 DNA is TGTGCCAGCAGCCCTTATGCAGATACGCAGTATTTT.

CDR3 DNA: TGTGCCAGCAGCCTACAAGCCTCAGCAGGCCTCTCTGGAAACACCATATATTTT. Its translation: CASSLQASAGLSGNTIYF. The chain employs TRBV4-2 and TRBJ1-3; D is unresolved. Germline lookup yields CDR1 LGHNA and CDR2 YNFKEQ. V lost 4 bases, J lost 0 bases, and 19 bases lay in between. This CDR3 contains 18 residues.

The chain employs TRBV11-3 and TRBJ2-3; possible D gene TRBD1, 7 bases. Germline V CDR1 and CDR2: SGHNT, YENEEA. The CDR3 spans 15 residues. The V end was cut by 3 bases, the J end by 0 bases, with 10 bases between. The CDR3: CASSFRGASTDTQYF. The CDR3 DNA sequence: TGTGCCAGCAGCTTCAGGGGGGCTAGCACAGATACGCAGTATTTT.

This clone was observed once. V and J are TRBV5-1 and TRBJ2-7, with no clear D. CDR3 length: 14 residues. V was clipped by 0 bases and J by 5 bases, with 12 bases between them. CDR1 is SGHRS and CDR2 is YFSETQ in the germline V gene. In nucleotides, the CDR3 is TGCGCCAGCAGCTTGGGGAGTTTGGAAAACGAGCAGTACTTC. This encodes CASSLGSLENEQYF.

The chain has TRBV5-1 and TRBJ2-3; 7 nucleotides match TRBD1. The trim removed 0 bases at V and 1 base at J, leaving 5 bases unmatched. This CDR3 is 16 amino acids long. CDR1 SGHRS and CDR2 YFSETQ come from the germline V gene. The CDR3 DNA reads as TGCGCCAGCAGCTTGGGGGGGACAGAGGGCACAGATACGCAGTATTTT. It codes for CASSLGGTEGTDTQYF.

The chain joins TRBV10-2 to TRBJ2-1; D might be TRBD2 (6 bases). CDR3 length equals 13 residues. V was trimmed by 4 bases and J by 9 bases, leaving 13 bases between them. The germline gives CDR1 WSHSY, CDR2 SAAADI. Here the CDR3 reads CASSVTNSGEQFF. CDR3 sequence (DNA): TGCGCCAGCAGTGTTACTAATAGCGGTGAGCAGTTCTTC.

This rearrangement joins TRBV5-1 to TRBJ1-1; TRBD1 might be the D (5 bases). Trimming pared 5 bases from V and 3 bases from J, leaving 17 bases between. Germline V gives CDR1 SGHRS, CDR2 YFSETQ. The CDR3 consists of 15 residues. The DNA for the CDR3 is TGCGCCAGCAGTCCGGGGCCCCGGGGGGACACTGAAGCTTTCTTT. Its translation: CASSPGPRGDTEAFF.

The chain couples TRBV28 to TRBJ1-2, with a tentative D call TRBD1 (5 bases). Germline CDR1 and CDR2: MDHEN and SYDVKM. Trimming stripped 3 bases from V and 8 bases from J, with 16 bases between. The CDR3 has 14 residues. The DNA for the CDR3 is TGTGCCAGCAGTTTCGGGCAGGGAGGAGGGGGCTACACCTTC. It is translated as CASSFGQGGGGYTF.

This clone showed up just once. The rearrangement joins TRBV29-1 to TRBJ1-2; D is unresolved. CDR1 and CDR2 (germline): SQVTM, ANQGSEA. Deletions cut 1 base from V and 4 bases from J, with 10 bases between. The CDR3 has 13 amino acids. The CDR3 protein is CSVEAAARYGYTF. As DNA, the CDR3 is TGCAGCGTTGAAGCAGCAGCGCGCTATGGCTACACCTTC.

The rearrangement links TRBV6-2 or TRBV6-3 to TRBJ2-7; TRBD2 might be the D (5 bases). V lost 6 bases to trimming and J lost 3 bases, with 12 bases between them. CDR3 size: 13 residues. Germline-derived CDR1 and CDR2 are MNHEY and SVGEGT. For the CDR3, the DNA is TGTGCCAGCAGCGGCGGGCCGTTCTACGAGCAGTACTTC. Protein: CASSGGPFYEQYF.

J is TRBJ1-6 and V is TRBV6-5; no reliable D call. The CDR3 contains 13 residues. Trimming took 0 bases from V and 8 from J, leaving 5 bases between them. The germline gives CDR1 MNHEY, CDR2 SVGAGI. The CDR3 protein is CASSYSTDSPLHF. The CDR3 coding sequence is TGTGCCAGCAGTTACTCAACGGATTCACCCCTCCACTTT.

V usage is TRBV9 and J usage is TRBJ2-7; D is unclear. This CDR3 is built from 14 residues. CDR1 is SGDLS and CDR2 is YYNGEE in the germline V gene. The V gene lost 10 bases and the J gene lost 2 bases, with 19 bases spanning the gap. The chain's CDR3 is CAPMEAPVAYEQYF. CDR3 coding DNA: TGTGCCCCCATGGAAGCGCCCGTCGCCTACGAGCAGTACTTC.

This chain links TRBV11-3 with TRBJ2-7, with 11 bases fitting TRBD2. This CDR3 is 17 amino acids long. Germline V gives CDR1 SGHNT, CDR2 YENEEA. The V and J ends lost 4 bases and 0 bases, in that order; junction bases with no gene match: 8. This chain's CDR3 is CASSSGRLAGGSYEQYF. As DNA, the CDR3 is TGTGCCAGCAGCTCTGGGCGGCTAGCGGGGGGCTCCTACGAGCAGTACTTC.

The count of this clone is one. The CDR3 nucleotides read TGTGCCAGCGACAGGGGATATGGCTACACCTTC. This sequence encodes CASDRGYGYTF. This rearrangement joins TRBV19 to TRBJ1-2; 8 bases are a match to TRBD1. The J segment lost 5 bases and the V segment lost 9 bases, leaving 2 bases of the junction unmatched. Germline V gene lookup returns CDR1 LNHDA and CDR2 SQIVND (reference sequence). The CDR3 spans 11 residues.

V gene TRBV27 combines with J gene TRBJ2-5; TRBD2 matches 7 bases. Trimming cost V 3 bases and J 7 bases; bases outside gene matches: 8. Germline values: CDR1 MNHEY, CDR2 SMNVEV (reference sequence). This CDR3 spans 14 amino acids. The CDR3, as DNA: TGTGCCAGCAGTTTCAGCGGGACGCCCCGGACCCAGTACTTC. This gives the protein CASSFSGTPRTQYF.

This clone was recorded only once. CDR3 in amino acids: CAWNALAGGQTQYF. The CDR3 coding sequence is TGTGCCTGGAATGCTCTAGCGGGAGGACAGACCCAGTACTTC. The chain joins TRBV30 to TRBJ2-5, with 11 nucleotides matching TRBD2. Germline values: CDR1 GTSNPN, CDR2 SVGIG (reference sequence). Unmatched junction bases numbered 7, after V lost 4 bases and J lost 6 bases. This CDR3 region has 14 residues. Together with reference TRBV30 and TRBJ2-5, the CDR3 gives the full variable domain: SQTIHQWPATLVQPVGSPLSLECTVEGTSNPNLYWYRQAAGRGLQLLFYSVGIGQISSEVPQNLSASRPQDRQFILSSKKLLLSDSGFYLCAWNALAGGQTQYFGPGTRLLVL.

This chain connects TRBV4-1 to TRBJ1-5; the match to TRBD1 covers 9 bases. Looked up from germline, CDR1 is MGHRA and CDR2 is YSYEKL. Trimming removed 5 bases from V and 8 bases from J; junction bases left unmatched: 10. CDR3 size: 15 residues. CDR3 loop: CASSFGQGIAEPQHF. DNA of the CDR3: TGCGCCAGCAGCTTCGGACAGGGGATCGCAGAGCCCCAGCATTTT.